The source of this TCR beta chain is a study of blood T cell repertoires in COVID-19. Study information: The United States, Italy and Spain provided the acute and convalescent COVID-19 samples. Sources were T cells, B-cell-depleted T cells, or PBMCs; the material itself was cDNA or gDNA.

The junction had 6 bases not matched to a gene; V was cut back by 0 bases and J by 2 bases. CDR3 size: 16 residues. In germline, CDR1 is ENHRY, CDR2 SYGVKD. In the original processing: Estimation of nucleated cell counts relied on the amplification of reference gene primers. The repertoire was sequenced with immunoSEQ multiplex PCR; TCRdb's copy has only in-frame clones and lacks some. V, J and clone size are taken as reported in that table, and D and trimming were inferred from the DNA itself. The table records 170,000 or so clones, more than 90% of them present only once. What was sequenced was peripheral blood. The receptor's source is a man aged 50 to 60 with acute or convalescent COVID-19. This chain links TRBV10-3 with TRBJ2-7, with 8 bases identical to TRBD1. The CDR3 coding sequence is TGTGCCATCAGTGAGTCTTTCGGGACAGGAACCTACGAGCAGTACTTC. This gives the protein CAISESFGTGTYEQYF.